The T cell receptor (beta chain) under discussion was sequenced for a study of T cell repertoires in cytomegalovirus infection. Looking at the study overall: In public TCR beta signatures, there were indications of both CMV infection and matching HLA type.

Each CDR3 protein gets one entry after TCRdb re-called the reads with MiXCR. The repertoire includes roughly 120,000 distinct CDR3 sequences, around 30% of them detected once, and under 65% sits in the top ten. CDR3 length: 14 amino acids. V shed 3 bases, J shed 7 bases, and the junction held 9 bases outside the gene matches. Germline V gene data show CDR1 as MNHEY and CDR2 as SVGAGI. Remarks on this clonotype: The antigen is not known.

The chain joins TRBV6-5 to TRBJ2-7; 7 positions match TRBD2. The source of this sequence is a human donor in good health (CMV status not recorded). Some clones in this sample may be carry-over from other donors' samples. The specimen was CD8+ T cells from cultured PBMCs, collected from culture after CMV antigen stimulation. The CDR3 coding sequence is TGTGCCAGCAGTTATGCGTCGCGGGGGAGGGAGCAGTACTTC. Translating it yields CASSYASRGREQYF.